This T cell receptor beta chain is from a study of monozygotic twins with inflammatory bowel disease. Broader study findings: Healthy co-twins showed greater TCRbeta diversity (inverse Simpson) than IBD patients.

The quantity of total RNA per TCR library was roughly 3,700 ng. Template switching incorporated UMIs with a 6-nucleotide sample barcode. For each CDR3 protein, TCRdb gives one entry from its re-call of the 5' RACE reads, without DNA. The sample totals about 300,000 distinct CDR3 sequences. In the case of this clonotype: Its antigen is undetermined.

The CDR3 totals 15 residues. Per germline, CDR1 MNHNS and CDR2 SASEGT. This receptor was taken from a human donor with ulcerative colitis or Crohn's disease, or a healthy co-twin of an affected twin (not recorded which). The gene calls are TRBV6-1 and TRBJ2-2; lacking DNA, the TRBD1 call made by TCRdb goes unchecked. Input material: blood. The CDR3 sequence is CASSGLRTSTGELFF.